These 32 T cell receptor beta chains originate from one sample sequenced in a study of spatial heterogeneity in lung cancer. TCRdb ran MiXCR on the 5' RACE reads and lists one entry per CDR3 protein. The table records around 23,000 distinct CDR3 sequences, 3.3% of them present only once. Time point meaning: sample taken at primary tumor resection. The authors sequenced whole RNA from tumor, nontumor lung or frozen PBMC without sorting. Here the sequenced sample was PBMCs, taken at surgery. These receptors were collected from a female donor with early-stage non-small cell lung cancer.

This clonotype was seen at least ten times. The V and J genes are TRBV20-1 and TRBJ2-5; D remains unclear. The V and J ends lost 1 base and 4 bases respectively, with 10 bases between them. Germline V gives CDR1 DFQATT, CDR2 SNEGSKA (reference sequence). There are 13 residues in the CDR3. The CDR3 nucleotides are TGCAGTGCTAGAGGGAATCGGGCAGAGACCCAGTACTTC. Amino acids: CSARGNRAETQYF.

This clonotype was detected ten times or more. The chain recombines TRBV27 with TRBJ2-7, with D perhaps matching TRBD1 (6 bases). The germline V gene encodes CDR1 MNHEY and CDR2 SMNVEV (reference sequence). Trimming shortened V by 8 bases and J by 5 bases, and 16 bases separated the two germline ends. The CDR3 has 13 amino acids. CDR3 protein: CASSSGEYNEQYF. The CDR3 DNA sequence: TGTGCCAGCTCTTCAGGGGAATACAACGAGCAGTACTTC.

At least ten counts were recorded for this clonotype. The chain employs TRBV7-9 and TRBJ2-2; D call uncertain. This CDR3 is built from 14 residues. V was shortened by 3 bases and J by 2 bases, with 7 bases between the two germline ends. CDR1 and CDR2 from the germline V gene are SEHNR and FQNEAQ (reference sequence). The CDR3 loop reads CASSFWANTGELFF. The CDR3, as DNA: TGTGCCAGCAGCTTCTGGGCAAACACCGGGGAGCTGTTTTTT.

The V call is TRBV5-5, the J call TRBJ2-5, with D perhaps matching TRBD2 (5 bases). The CDR3 consists of 15 residues. The ends were cut back, 3 bases at V and 6 bases at J, with 18 bases in the middle. Germline V gene sequence: CDR1 SGHKS, CDR2 YYEKEE (reference sequence). CDR3 DNA: TGTGCCAGCAGCTCCGGACTGGACGAATTGCAGACCCAGTACTTC. Amino acids: CASSSGLDELQTQYF.

This clonotype was counted ten times or more. This chain joins TRBV5-1 and TRBJ2-6; D not certain. There are 15 residues in the CDR3. Germline CDR1 is SGHRS and CDR2 is YFSETQ. Trimming took off 0 bases at V and 1 base at J, with 5 bases between the two ends. CDR3 loop: CASSLVISGANVLTF. The CDR3 nucleotides are TGCGCCAGCAGCTTGGTCATTTCTGGGGCCAACGTCCTGACTTTC.

This clonotype showed up many times. The J gene is TRBJ2-1, the V gene TRBV29-1; TRBD2 matches at 7 bases. This CDR3 region has 15 residues. V was clipped by 3 bases and J by 1 base; unmatched bases: 6. Germline CDR1 SQVTM, CDR2 ANQGSEA. As DNA, the CDR3 is TGCAGCGTTGAGTCCGGGACTAAGTCCTACAATGAGCAGTTCTTC. Amino acids: CSVESGTKSYNEQFF.

This clonotype was seen many times. The gene calls are TRBV9 and TRBJ2-5; no firm D call. V shed 0 bases and J shed 1 base, with 10 bases lying between them. The V gene's germline CDR1 is SGDLS and CDR2 YYNGEE. This CDR3 spans 15 amino acids. The CDR3 here is CASSVGNGLQETQYF. CDR3 nucleotides: TGTGCCAGCAGCGTAGGGAACGGGCTCCAAGAGACCCAGTACTTC. Full variable domain (remainder filled in from reference TRBV9 and TRBJ2-5): DSGVTQTPKHLITATGQRVTLRCSPRSGDLSVYWYQQSLDQGLQFLIQYYNGEERAKGNILERFSAQQFPDLHSELNLSSLELGDSALYFCASSVGNGLQETQYFGPGTRLLVL.

This clonotype was detected ten times or more. The V call is TRBV12-3 or TRBV12-4, the J call TRBJ2-7; no clear D gene. The CDR3 spans 13 residues. V was shortened by 0 bases and J by 7 bases, with 10 bases between the two germline ends. As DNA, the CDR3 is TGTGCCAGCAGTTTAGCGCTAAGAGGAGAGCAGTACTTC. Translation: CASSLALRGEQYF.

In its sample, this clonotype was seen many times. V gene TRBV28 combines with J gene TRBJ2-1; D ambiguous. Germline V gene data show CDR1 as MDHEN and CDR2 as SYDVKM. The ends were cut back, 5 bases at V and 3 bases at J, with 8 bases in the middle. The CDR3 is made up of 13 amino acids. This CDR3 reads CASSPVGYNEQFF. For the CDR3, the DNA is TGTGCCAGCAGTCCAGTTGGCTACAATGAGCAGTTCTTC.

This clonotype was recorded at least ten times. The chain has TRBV24-1 and TRBJ2-7; D is perhaps TRBD2 (5 bases). Germline V gives CDR1 KGHDR, CDR2 SFDVKD. The CDR3 extends over 15 amino acids. V lost 5 bases to trimming and J lost 2 bases, with 15 bases between them. CDR3 region: CATSVGSSRTYEQYF. CDR3 nucleotides: TGTGCCACCAGTGTGGGGTCTAGCAGAACCTACGAGCAGTACTTC.

This clonotype is categorized as medium-sized (0.01 to 0.1%). V and J are TRBV10-2 and TRBJ2-2, with D possibly being TRBD1 or TRBD2 (5 bases each). With 4 bases removed from V and 6 bases from J, the gap between germline ends came to 18 bases. The CDR3 length is 16 residues. Germline CDR1 is WSHSY and CDR2 is SAAADI. The CDR3 DNA reads as TGCGCCAGCAGTGTTAATAGGGGACCGGGCGCCGGGGAGCTGTTTTTT. Its translation is CASSVNRGPGAGELFF.

Many counts were recorded for this clonotype. V gene TRBV19 combines with J gene TRBJ2-3; weak D call: TRBD1 (5 bases). The V gene's germline CDR1 is LNHDA and CDR2 SQIVND (reference sequence). The CDR3 contains 20 residues. Trimming removed 3 bases at V and 4 bases at J, with 29 bases between. The CDR3 protein is CASSMMGRDYLAPAADTQYF. CDR3 nucleotides: TGTGCCAGTAGTATGATGGGCAGGGATTATTTGGCACCCGCCGCAGATACGCAGTATTTT. The variable domain in full, with the rest retrieved from reference TRBV19 and TRBJ2-3, is DGGITQSPKYLFRKEGQNVTLSCEQNLNHDAMYWYRQDPGQGLRLIYYSQIVNDFQKGDIAEGYSVSREKKESFPLTVTSAQKNPTAFYLCASSMMGRDYLAPAADTQYFGPGTRLTVL.

This clonotype appeared many times. V gene TRBV7-9 combines with J gene TRBJ2-3; tentative D call: TRBD1 (5 bases). This CDR3 spans 16 amino acids. V was cut by 7 bases and J by 0 bases, with 17 bases left in between. Germline V lookup: CDR1 SEHNR, CDR2 FQNEAQ (reference sequence). The CDR3 nucleotides read TGTGCCAGCAAGGGGCAAGCCAAGCCTAGCACAGATACGCAGTATTTT. This gives the protein CASKGQAKPSTDTQYF.

There are many counts of this clonotype. The chain couples TRBV29-1 to TRBJ2-7; D is unresolved. The V end was cut by 7 bases, the J end by 0 bases, with 13 bases between. CDR1 and CDR2 from the germline V gene are SQVTM and ANQGSEA. CDR3 length equals 13 residues. As DNA, the CDR3 is TGCAGCGCTAATTTCGATGACTCCTACGAGCAGTACTTC. Amino acids: CSANFDDSYEQYF.

Many counts were recorded for this clonotype. The chain has TRBV9 and TRBJ2-7; either TRBD1 or TRBD2 may fit D (5 bases each). V was cut by 5 bases and J by 3 bases, with 15 bases left in between. CDR1 and CDR2 from the germline V gene are SGDLS and YYNGEE. The CDR3 spans 14 residues. This CDR3 reads CASSPRGDIYEQYF. CDR3 nucleotides: TGTGCCAGCAGTCCTAGAGGGGATATCTACGAGCAGTACTTC.

The J gene is TRBJ1-1, the V gene TRBV30; D uncertain. V lost 0 bases and J 0 bases, leaving 8 bases between the germline ends. Germline CDR1 GTSNPN, CDR2 SVGIG (reference sequence). This CDR3 has 14 residues. In DNA, the CDR3 is TGTGCCTGGAGTGTACGCAGAGTGAACACTGAAGCTTTCTTT. Protein product: CAWSVRRVNTEAFF.

There are a few counts of this clonotype. The CDR3 reads CASSLAGPSSYEQYF. As DNA, the CDR3 is TGTGCCAGCAGCCTTGCGGGACCGAGCTCCTACGAGCAGTACTTC. The chain recombines TRBV9 with TRBJ2-7; TRBD2 is a possible D gene (6 bases). The CDR3 has 15 residues. CDR1 is SGDLS and CDR2 is YYNGEE in the germline V gene. Trimming left V 4 bases short and J 0 bases short, with 14 bases between.

This clonotype was seen ten or more times. The chain links TRBV7-2 to TRBJ2-1; TRBD2 matches 14 bases. The CDR3 is 16 residues long. Unmatched junction bases numbered 8, after V lost 4 bases and J lost 9 bases. Germline V gene lookup returns CDR1 SGHTA and CDR2 FQGNSA. The CDR3 DNA sequence: TGTGCCAGCAGCTCGACTAGCGGGAGGGCCATGTCTGAGCAGTTCTTC. This encodes CASSSTSGRAMSEQFF.

V gene TRBV10-2 combines with J gene TRBJ2-7; TRBD2 aligns across 14 bases. This CDR3 comprises 18 residues. V shed 6 bases, J shed 4 bases, and the junction held 14 bases outside the gene matches. CDR1 WSHSY and CDR2 SAAADI come from the germline V gene. CDR3 bases: TGCGCCAGCAGCACACCCGGGACTAGCGGGAGTGGGGTGTACGAGCAGTACTTC. This translates into CASSTPGTSGSGVYEQYF.

V is TRBV6-1 and J is TRBJ2-1; D is undetermined. Trimming shortened V by 3 bases and J by 8 bases, and 11 bases separated the two germline ends. Germline assignment: CDR1 MNHNS and CDR2 SASEGT. CDR3 length: 13 residues. The chain's CDR3 is CASSDTFGYEQFF. For the CDR3, the DNA is TGTGCCAGCAGTGATACCTTCGGATATGAGCAGTTCTTC.

At least ten counts were recorded for this clonotype. This sequence joins TRBV9 and TRBJ1-1; D not resolved. CDR1 is SGDLS, CDR2 YYNGEE, per germline. V was trimmed by 2 bases and J by 2 bases, leaving 7 bases between them. The CDR3 totals 13 residues. The CDR3 DNA reads as TGTGCCAGCAGCGTGATGGAAAACACTGAAGCTTTCTTT. This codes for CASSVMENTEAFF.

This clonotype was seen ten or more times. The chain carries TRBV5-1 and TRBJ1-1, with a tentative D call TRBD1 (6 bases). This CDR3 comprises 13 residues. Germline loops: CDR1 SGHRS, CDR2 YFSETQ. With 7 bases removed from V and 0 bases from J, the gap between germline ends came to 10 bases. The CDR3 loop is CASGDRLNTEAFF. CDR3 sequence (DNA): TGCGCCAGCGGAGACAGGCTGAACACTGAAGCTTTCTTT. Variable domain in full (rest from reference TRBV5-1 and TRBJ1-1): KAGVTQTPRYLIKTRGQQVTLSCSPISGHRSVSWYQQTPGQGLQFLFEYFSETQRNKGNFPGRFSGRQFSNSRSEMNVSTLELGDSALYLCASGDRLNTEAFFGQGTRLTVV.

Relative to its sample, this clonotype is medium-sized. The chain recombines TRBV12-3 or TRBV12-4 with TRBJ1-2; D might be TRBD1 (5 bases). Trimming shortened V by 6 bases and J by 5 bases, and 10 bases separated the two germline ends. This CDR3 is 12 amino acids long. Written as DNA, the CDR3 is TGTGCCAGCAGGGGACGGGAGTATGGCTACACCTTC. This gives the protein CASRGREYGYTF.

This clonotype has ten or more counts. The chain links TRBV18 to TRBJ1-4, with D unresolved. The CDR3 loop spans 15 amino acids. Germline V gene data show CDR1 as KGHSH and CDR2 as LQKENI. The V end was cut by 0 bases, the J end by 8 bases, with 13 bases between. DNA for the CDR3: TGTGCCAGCTCACCACCAGTAGGGTTTGGCGAAAAACTGTTTTTT. Its translation is CASSPPVGFGEKLFF.

This clonotype was seen at least ten times. The V gene is TRBV7-9, the J gene TRBJ2-2, with no clear D. The germline V and J ends were trimmed by 5 bases and 4 bases, with 14 bases remaining between them. Germline CDR1 SEHNR, CDR2 FQNEAQ (reference sequence). The CDR3 has 15 residues. The CDR3 DNA sequence: TGTGCCAGCAGCCCCCTCGGGCAGTCCACCGGGGAGCTGTTTTTT. It is translated as CASSPLGQSTGELFF.

This clonotype was recorded at least ten times. The CDR3 DNA sequence: TGCAGTGCCCAATCAGGGGTCAATGAAAAACTGTTTTTT. Translation gives CSAQSGVNEKLFF. The chain carries TRBV20-1 and TRBJ1-4, with D possibly being TRBD1 (6 bases). Between the trimmed V and J ends, which lost 6 bases and 5 bases, there was a span of 13 bases. This CDR3 is built from 13 residues. CDR1 is DFQATT, CDR2 SNEGSKA, per germline (reference sequence).

Many counts were recorded for this clonotype. This chain joins TRBV29-1 and TRBJ2-7, with D unresolved. The CDR3 spans 12 residues. Per the germline V gene, CDR1 is SQVTM and CDR2 is ANQGSEA. V was cut by 3 bases and J by 2 bases, with 8 bases left in between. The CDR3 sequence: CSVDDGPYEQYF. In nucleotides, the CDR3 is TGCAGCGTTGACGACGGGCCCTACGAGCAGTACTTC.

In this sample, this clonotype turned up many times. The chain recombines TRBV4-1 with TRBJ2-3; tentatively, D is TRBD1 (6 bases). With 0 bases removed from V and 0 bases from J, the gap between germline ends came to 10 bases. The CDR3 contains 16 residues. Germline CDR1 reads MGHRA; CDR2 reads YSYEKL. CDR3 amino acids: CASSQEGQLSTDTQYF. The CDR3 coding sequence is TGCGCCAGCAGCCAAGAAGGACAGCTTAGCACAGATACGCAGTATTTT.

This clonotype was observed many times. V and J are TRBV28 and TRBJ1-5, with a tentative D call TRBD1 (6 bases). CDR3 length: 14 amino acids. V was shortened by 6 bases and J by 5 bases, with 14 bases between the two germline ends. Germline CDR1 MDHEN, CDR2 SYDVKM. The CDR3 nucleotides read TGTGCCAGCAGAGAAGGGGGTAGACATCAGCCCCAGCATTTT. Its protein product is CASREGGRHQPQHF.

This clonotype was found many times. In DNA, the CDR3 is TGTGCCAGTAGCCGATGGGGACTAGCGGACAATGAGCAGTTCTTC. It yields the protein CASSRWGLADNEQFF. The gene calls are TRBV19 and TRBJ2-1, with 11 bases aligning to TRBD2. The CDR3 is made up of 15 amino acids. Germline-derived CDR1 and CDR2 are LNHDA and SQIVND (reference sequence). V lost 6 bases and J lost 5; bases outside the gene matches: 6. Full variable domain (outside the CDR3, taken from reference TRBV19 and TRBJ2-1): DGGITQSPKYLFRKEGQNVTLSCEQNLNHDAMYWYRQDPGQGLRLIYYSQIVNDFQKGDIAEGYSVSREKKESFPLTVTSAQKNPTAFYLCASSRWGLADNEQFFGPGTRLTVL.

Ten or more counts support this clonotype. For the CDR3, the DNA is TGCAGTGCTAGCAGACAGGGGAGCGACAATGAGCAGTTCTTC. The encoded protein is CSASRQGSDNEQFF. The V gene is TRBV20-1, the J gene TRBJ2-1, with TRBD1 identical over 8 bases. CDR1 DFQATT and CDR2 SNEGSKA come from the germline V gene (reference sequence). Trimming at V came to 3 bases and at J to 5 bases, leaving 6 bases not matched to a gene. The CDR3 runs 14 residues.

This clonotype showed up many times. The V and J genes are TRBV5-6 and TRBJ2-5; D tentatively reads TRBD1 or TRBD2 (5 bases each). The CDR3 consists of 14 residues. Germline CDR1 and CDR2: SGHDT and YYEEEE. Trimming shortened V by 2 bases and J by 1 base, and 9 bases separated the two germline ends. CDR3 protein: CASSFGDLQETQYF. The CDR3 DNA is TGTGCCAGCAGCTTCGGGGACCTCCAAGAGACCCAGTACTTC. The full variable domain, completed using reference TRBV5-6 and TRBJ2-5, is DAGVTQSPTHLIKTRGQQVTLRCSPKSGHDTVSWYQQALGQGPQFIFQYYEEEERQRGNFPDRFSGHQFPNYSSELNVNALLLGDSALYLCASSFGDLQETQYFGPGTRLLVL.